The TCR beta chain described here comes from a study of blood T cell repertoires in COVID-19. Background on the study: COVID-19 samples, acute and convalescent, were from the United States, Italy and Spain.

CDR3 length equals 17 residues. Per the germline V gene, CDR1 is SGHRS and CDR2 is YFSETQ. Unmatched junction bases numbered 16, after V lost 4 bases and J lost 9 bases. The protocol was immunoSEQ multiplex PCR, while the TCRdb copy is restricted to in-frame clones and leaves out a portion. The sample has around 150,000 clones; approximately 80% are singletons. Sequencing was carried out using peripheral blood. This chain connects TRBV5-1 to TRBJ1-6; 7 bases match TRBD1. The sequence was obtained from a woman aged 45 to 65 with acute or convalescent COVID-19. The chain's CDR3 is CASSPDLDRDQGSPLHF. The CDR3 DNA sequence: TGCGCCAGCAGCCCGGACCTCGACAGGGATCAGGGTTCACCCCTCCACTTT. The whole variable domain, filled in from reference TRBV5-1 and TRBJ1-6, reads KAGVTQTPRYLIKTRGQQVTLSCSPISGHRSVSWYQQTPGQGLQFLFEYFSETQRNKGNFPGRFSGRQFSNSRSEMNVSTLELGDSALYLCASSPDLDRDQGSPLHFGNGTRLTVT.